This passage covers 18 T cell receptor beta chains from one sample sequenced in a study of blood T cell repertoires in COVID-19 (dated by TCRdb to between 2020 and 2021). Receptor libraries were prepared by the immunoSEQ multiplex PCR assay. This immuneACCESS table, as held by TCRdb, lists in-frame sequences with V and J called but not all clones. Of the missing ones, under half trace to an unresolved V gene in checked studies; the others have no known cause. The sample table contains 250,000 to 350,000 clones; only one count was recorded for roughly 90% of them. The ten largest clones represent 1% to 1.3% of the sample. The sequenced sample was PBMCs or T cells enriched from blood (not recorded which). The receptor source for this set is a woman aged 25 to 39 who had recovered from COVID-19.

This clone has only one observation. This chain uses TRBV19 with TRBJ2-1; TRBD2 matches at 11 bases. The V segment lost 7 bases and the J segment 6 bases; nucleotides outside the gene matches: 14. Germline V gene data show CDR1 as LNHDA and CDR2 as SQIVND (reference sequence). This CDR3 is built from 17 residues. Written as DNA, the CDR3 is TGTGCCAGTACCCAAATAGCGGGAGGGCATTCATTCAATGAGCAGTTCTTC. Translated, it gives CASTQIAGGHSFNEQFF.

This clone was observed once. The chain joins TRBV11-2 to TRBJ1-6, with TRBD1 as a possible D gene (5 bases). The germline gives CDR1 SGHAT, CDR2 FQNNGV. The CDR3 spans 15 residues. The V and J ends lost 5 bases and 7 bases respectively, with 15 bases between them. The CDR3 DNA is TGTGCCAGCAGCCCCGTGGCAGGGAGGAATTCACCCCTCCACTTT. It is translated as CASSPVAGRNSPLHF. Drawing the rest from reference TRBV11-2 and TRBJ1-6, the complete variable domain is EAGVAQSPRYKIIEKRQSVAFWCNPISGHATLYWYQQILGQGPKLLIQFQNNGVVDDSQLPKDRFSAERLKGVDSTLKIQPAKLEDSAVYLCASSPVAGRNSPLHFGNGTRLTVT.

In this sample, this clone turned up once. The V and J genes are TRBV5-1 and TRBJ2-6; 10 nucleotides align to TRBD1. Germline V lookup: CDR1 SGHRS, CDR2 YFSETQ. V shed 4 bases and J 0 bases; nucleotides not matched to a gene: 10. The CDR3 extends over 19 amino acids. The CDR3 protein is CASSKKPGQGLSGANVLTF. For the CDR3, the DNA is TGCGCCAGCAGCAAGAAACCGGGACAGGGGCTCTCTGGGGCCAACGTCCTGACTTTC.

The CDR3 DNA sequence: TGTGCCAGCAGGAGCTCGACTAGCGGCACAGATACGCAGTATTTT. This gives the protein CASRSSTSGTDTQYF. The J gene is TRBJ2-3, the V gene TRBV2; 8 nucleotides align to TRBD2. This CDR3 has 15 amino acids. The germline gives CDR1 SNHLY, CDR2 FYNNEI. With 6 bases clipped from V and 1 base from J, the junction kept 6 bases outside the gene matches.

The DNA for the CDR3 is TGTGCCACCAGTGAAACAATCCTCGGGGAGCTGTTTTTT. Its protein is CATSETILGELFF. The gene calls are TRBV24-1 and TRBJ2-2; unclear D gene. Per germline, CDR1 KGHDR and CDR2 SFDVKD. The CDR3 covers 13 residues. V lost 4 bases to trimming and J lost 7 bases, with 9 bases between them.

This clone was seen once. The rearrangement uses TRBV19 and TRBJ2-5, with a weak D call TRBD2 (6 bases). The V end lost 1 base, the J end lost 3 bases, and 6 bases lay between the germline ends. CDR1 is LNHDA and CDR2 is SQIVND in the germline V gene (reference sequence). This CDR3 region has 13 residues. Here the CDR3 reads CASSIVAEETQYF. For the CDR3, the DNA is TGTGCCAGTAGTATAGTAGCGGAAGAGACCCAGTACTTC.

V gene TRBV6-1 combines with J gene TRBJ2-7, with D possibly TRBD1 on 5 matching bases. Trimming removed 2 bases at V and 7 bases at J, with 21 bases between. There are 16 residues in the CDR3. Germline CDR1 and CDR2: MNHNS and SASEGT. The CDR3 here is CASSEMLRRLGEEQYF. The CDR3 DNA reads as TGTGCCAGCAGTGAAATGTTGCGGCGCTTAGGGGAAGAGCAGTACTTC.

The V and J genes are TRBV28 and TRBJ2-7; weak D call: TRBD1 (6 bases). The germline CDR1 and CDR2 sequences are MDHEN and SYDVKM. The V end lost 5 bases, the J end lost 1 base, and 12 bases lay between the germline ends. The CDR3 runs 14 residues. CDR3: CASSPDGQSYEQYF. In DNA form, the CDR3 reads TGTGCCAGCAGTCCCGACGGACAGTCCTACGAGCAGTACTTC.

The table lists this clone with a count of one. V usage is TRBV11-2 and J usage is TRBJ1-1, with 7 bases lining up with TRBD1. The CDR3 loop spans 14 amino acids. Germline lookup yields CDR1 SGHAT and CDR2 FQNNGV. V dropped 5 bases and J dropped 6; count of bases not matched to a gene: 9. CDR3: CASSLPQGIAEAFF. The CDR3 DNA follows: TGTGCCAGCAGCCTACCACAGGGGATTGCTGAAGCTTTCTTT.

The CDR3 DNA sequence: TGTGCCAGCAGTTATTCCGGGACAGGGGAGAGTCAGCCCCAGCATTTT. It codes for CASSYSGTGESQPQHF. This chain links TRBV6-2 or TRBV6-3 with TRBJ1-5, with 10 nucleotides matching TRBD1. Germline CDR1 is MNHEY and CDR2 is SVGEGT. The CDR3 is 16 residues long. The J segment lost 6 bases and the V segment lost 3 bases, leaving 8 bases of the junction unmatched.

The genes are TRBV5-5 and TRBJ2-7; tentatively, D is TRBD2 (5 bases). Trimming removed 4 bases from V and 4 bases from J, with 9 bases in between. CDR1 and CDR2 (germline): SGHKS, YYEKEE (reference sequence). The CDR3 is 12 residues long. CDR3 residues: CASSQDFYEQYF. CDR3 DNA sequence: TGTGCCAGCAGCCAGGACTTTTACGAGCAGTACTTC. The full variable domain, with the rest looked up from reference TRBV5-5 and TRBJ2-7, is DAGVTQSPTHLIKTRGQQVTLRCSPISGHKSVSWYQQVLGQGPQFIFQYYEKEERGRGNFPDRFSARQFPNYSSELNVNALLLGDSALYLCASSQDFYEQYFGPGTRLTVT.

The chain uses TRBV18 and TRBJ2-7, with 7 bases fitting TRBD2. Germline assignment: CDR1 KGHSH and CDR2 LQKENI. V was clipped by 3 bases and J by 6 bases; unmatched bases: 2. The CDR3 is 12 residues long. The CDR3 sequence is CASSPSGGEQYF. CDR3 DNA: TGTGCCAGCTCACCGTCGGGGGGCGAGCAGTACTTC.

The J gene is TRBJ1-1, the V gene TRBV30, with 9 nucleotides matching TRBD1. V was pared by 5 bases and J by 4 bases, with 8 bases of the junction left unmatched. Germline CDR1 is GTSNPN and CDR2 is SVGIG (reference sequence). The CDR3 covers 14 residues. CDR3 in DNA: TGTGCCTGGTCTTCGGGACAGGGTCGCACTGAAGCTTTCTTT. Residues: CAWSSGQGRTEAFF.

The chain has TRBV9 and TRBJ1-1; D is possibly TRBD1 (6 bases). In germline, CDR1 is SGDLS, CDR2 YYNGEE. V was cut by 4 bases and J by 2 bases, with 15 bases left in between. The CDR3 has 15 residues. The CDR3 sequence: CASSPSQGSNTEAFF. In DNA, the CDR3 is TGTGCCAGCAGCCCAAGTCAGGGGAGTAACACTGAAGCTTTCTTT.

The V call is TRBV7-2, the J call TRBJ2-2, with TRBD2 identical over 10 bases. After removal of 1 base from V and 0 bases from J, the junction contained 5 bases not matched to a gene. Germline V gives CDR1 SGHTA, CDR2 FQGNSA. This CDR3 has 18 residues. CDR3 sequence: CASSLDGLAAANTGELFF. The CDR3 nucleotides read TGTGCCAGCAGCTTAGATGGACTAGCGGCCGCGAACACCGGGGAGCTGTTTTTT.

The rearrangement links TRBV19 to TRBJ2-3; 10 nucleotides match TRBD2. J was trimmed by 1 base and V by 10 bases; bases with no gene match: 8. The CDR3 runs 15 residues. Germline CDR1 and CDR2: LNHDA and SQIVND (reference sequence). In DNA, the CDR3 is TGTGCCACCCGGGGGACTAGCGCCCGCACAGATACGCAGTATTTT. Its protein is CATRGTSARTDTQYF.

This rearrangement joins TRBV6-5 to TRBJ1-1; weak D call: TRBD1 (6 bases). Germline V CDR1 and CDR2: MNHEY, SVGAGI. The CDR3 contains 13 residues. Trimming removed 6 bases from V and 4 bases from J, with 12 bases in between. The CDR3 nucleotides read TGTGCCAGCAGCCCAGGACAGTTCACTGAAGCTTTCTTT. Its protein is CASSPGQFTEAFF.

The chain couples TRBV9 to TRBJ2-7, with TRBD1 identical over 9 bases. With 3 bases clipped from V and 4 bases from J, the junction kept 8 bases outside the gene matches. The CDR3 runs to 15 residues. CDR1 and CDR2 from the germline V gene are SGDLS and YYNGEE. CDR3 loop: CASSETGGFGYEQYF. CDR3 bases: TGTGCCAGCAGCGAAACAGGGGGCTTTGGATACGAGCAGTACTTC.